Below, one T cell receptor beta chain is given with its context. Its specific antigen is unknown. No base quality information exists; no much larger clone differs at one position. This entry is derived from a study of Graves' ophthalmopathy and Graves' hyperthyroidism (dated by TCRdb to the late 2010s). The study in broad terms: Hyperthyroidism was considered stable if no progression to ophthalmopathy occurred within 18 months of follow-up. TCR beta repertoire signatures were used to distinguish Graves' ophthalmopathy from Graves' hyperthyroidism and to predict progression to ophthalmopathy. In total, approximately 140 blood samples were TCR-sequenced: 40 to 45 ophthalmopathy, some 72 hyperthyroidism and some 17 hyperthyroidism-to-ophthalmopathy patients. To explore V-J signatures that separate ophthalmopathy from hyperthyroidism, a discovery set of about 96 patients was enrolled, consisting of about 45 with ophthalmopathy and roughly 57 with stable hyperthyroidism. An independent validation cohort comprised some 19 hyperthyroidism patients and roughly 15 patients who later progressed from hyperthyroidism to ophthalmopathy. In roughly six hyperthyroidism patients, T-cell repertoires of thyroid tissue and blood were compared. After sampling, hyperthyroidism patients received methimazole starting at 30 mg daily, and ophthalmopathy patients received high-dose intravenous methylprednisolone.

Patients with hyperthyroidism were aged 18 to 65 years, had been newly diagnosed, and had a disease duration of less than 2 months. Anyone with other autoimmune diseases, uncontrolled infections, pregnancy or lactation was excluded from the study. Clinical symptoms, serum thyroxine, TRAb, thyroid ultrasound and orbital computed tomography were used for diagnosis. Total RNA was extracted with Trizol reagent and quality-checked on an Agilent 2100 Bioanalyzer. The paper as a whole reports these results and caveats: Sample size was not statistically predetermined, and group allocation was not concealed from the investigators. In validation, the model predicted ophthalmopathy progression with about 70% sensitivity and roughly 72% specificity; eleven to twelve predicted patients were CT-confirmed with GO in a median of about 6.1 months. In cross-validation, the 13-signature model distinguished ophthalmopathy from stable hyperthyroidism with 87.88% sensitivity and 81% to 82% specificity, while in the test set the corresponding values were approximately 79% and 70%. Most expanded thyroid clonotypes with frequency above 0.001 were also detected in blood, suggesting blood repertoires may reflect the thyroid immune response.

TCR beta CDR3 regions were amplified from RNA transcripts for repertoire sequencing. A first-round RT-PCR used HTBI primers with the Qiagen OneStep RT-PCR kit, followed by a second-round multiplex PCR, size selection and purification. Libraries were sequenced paired-end with 100 bp reads on an Illumina HiSeq2000. The original pipeline was this. Reads were processed with SOAPnuke, discarding reads with adapters, uncalled bases, mean Phred below 15, or no exact constant-primer or identifier match. High-quality paired reads were merged with COPE v1.2.5. Each unique nucleotide sequence was defined as a clonotype, and clonotypes were aligned to IMGT TRB V, D and J references with MiTCR v1.1. The analysis was limited to V-J combinations with a frequency above 0.0001, which together covered approximately 99% of the repertoires. For each V-J combination, a TCR clonal expansion and chaos score was defined as the ratio of F50 clonal expansion to chaos observed in the TCRdist matrix. Welch's t-statistics and random forest were used to reduce the features to 10 to 15 V-J combinations, which were then used as input to a naive Bayes classifier. The Morisita-Horn index was used to measure how similar the thyroid and blood repertoires were. TCRdb reran the public reads through fastp at Q25 and MiXCR, keeping productive beta chains. All rows with the same CDR3 protein become a single entry with the most common DNA and genes. For this entry, the V and J calls and clone size follow TCRdb and not the study's own pipeline. Across this sample there are approximately 1.2 million distinct CDR3 sequences, with less than 45% seen only once. Around 10% of the sample rests with the top ten.

From a lookup of the germline V gene (reference sequence), CDR1 and CDR2 are SEHNR and FQNEAQ. There are 14 amino acids in the CDR3, from cysteine to phenylalanine inclusive. Here the CDR3 DNA is all that survives: 42 bases in frame from base 1. Trimming removed 5 bases from V and 7 bases from J; the gene matches leave 9 bases unexplained. This TCR came from an adult man with Graves' hyperthyroidism. The rearrangement combines TRBV7-9 with TRBJ2-5; TRBD1 matches 8 bases in the middle. The sequencing sample was made of peripheral blood or thyroid tissue (not recorded which). Here is the DNA: TGTGCCAGCAGCAAAACAGGGGGATCGGGGACCCAGTACTTC. It specifies CASSKTGGSGTQYF.